The 30 T cell receptor beta chains below were found in one sample sequenced in a study of response to subunit inactivated influenza vaccine. TCRdb passed the RT-PCR reads through MiXCR, listing each CDR3 protein once. The sample yields more than 550,000 distinct CDR3 sequences, 11% seen once. These same data were also listed under a study on T cells expressing NK-cell markers. Per that paper: cDNA encoding TCR beta was synthesized via 5'RACE template switching incorporating UMIs.

The sequences come from PBMCs from blood, collected on the day of vaccination. All receptors derive from a man in his fifties who received an inactivated influenza vaccine.

This clonotype was counted a few times. The gene calls are TRBV5-1 and TRBJ1-1; a weak D match, TRBD1 (5 bases). The CDR3 is 14 amino acids. CDR1 and CDR2 (germline): SGHRS, YFSETQ. Trimming stripped 3 bases from V and 2 bases from J, with 11 bases between. CDR3 amino acids: CASSSRDQNTEAFF. Here the CDR3 DNA reads TGCGCCAGCAGCTCCCGGGACCAAAACACTGAAGCTTTCTTT.

There are many counts of this clonotype. The J gene is TRBJ2-7, the V gene TRBV25-1, with TRBD1 identical over 8 bases. Germline loops: CDR1 MGHDK, CDR2 SYGVNS. The junction had 2 bases not matched to a gene; V was cut back by 6 bases and J by 4 bases. The CDR3 runs 12 residues. The DNA of the CDR3 is TGTGCCAGCAGCCGACAGGGGTACGAGCAGTACTTC. It translates to CASSRQGYEQYF.

This clonotype was recorded at least ten times. V gene TRBV20-1 combines with J gene TRBJ2-7; TRBD1 agrees at 7 bases. From germline, CDR1 is DFQATT and CDR2 SNEGSKA (reference sequence). The CDR3 spans 13 residues. V lost 5 bases and J lost 0; bases outside the gene matches: 4. The CDR3 reads CSAGGQLSYEQYF. The DNA of the CDR3 is TGCAGTGCTGGGGGACAGCTCTCCTACGAGCAGTACTTC.

This clonotype was seen many times. The chain couples TRBV12-3 or TRBV12-4 to TRBJ1-3; 10 bases are a match to TRBD1. The CDR3 sequence is 17 residues long. J gave up 3 bases and V 5 bases, and 10 bases lay outside the gene matches. The CDR3 sequence: CASSPRTGGTFGNTIYF. The CDR3 nucleotides are TGTGCCAGCAGTCCACGGACAGGGGGGACTTTTGGAAACACCATATATTTT.

This clonotype was found many times. The chain carries TRBV27 and TRBJ2-3, with unresolved D. The CDR3 spans 13 residues. V shed 7 bases and J shed 0 bases, with 8 bases lying between them. Germline V CDR1 and CDR2: MNHEY, SMNVEV (reference sequence). CDR3 sequence (DNA): TGTGCCAGCACCCGTGCTAGCACAGATACGCAGTATTTT. It is translated as CASTRASTDTQYF.

This clonotype was observed a few times. The V and J genes are TRBV9 and TRBJ1-1; 7 bases are shared with TRBD1. Germline trimming cut 7 bases from V and 5 bases from J; bases unmatched to any gene: 8. This CDR3 region has 13 residues. Germline CDR1 SGDLS, CDR2 YYNGEE. CDR3: CASGGGGKTEAFF. The CDR3 DNA reads TGTGCCAGCGGAGGGGGCGGAAAGACTGAAGCTTTCTTT.

V is TRBV10-2 and J is TRBJ2-1; perhaps TRBD2 as D (6 bases). The germline V and J ends were trimmed by 7 bases and 0 bases, with 13 bases remaining between them. The CDR3 runs to 15 residues. Germline CDR1 and CDR2: WSHSY and SAAADI. CDR3 nucleotide sequence: TGCGCCAGCAACCCGTATAGCGGCTCCTACAATGAGCAGTTCTTC. Translation: CASNPYSGSYNEQFF.

This clonotype has at least ten counts. This chain connects TRBV7-2 to TRBJ2-3; 8 bases are shared with TRBD1. V lost 3 bases and J lost 1; bases outside the gene matches: 3. There are 15 residues in the CDR3. Germline V gene sequence: CDR1 SGHTA, CDR2 FQGNSA. CDR3 sequence reads: CASSFPGGGTDTQYF. For the CDR3, the DNA is TGTGCCAGCAGCTTCCCAGGGGGCGGCACAGATACGCAGTATTTT.

This clonotype has ten or more counts. The rearrangement uses TRBV18 and TRBJ2-2; D not resolved. The CDR3 totals 15 residues. V lost 0 bases to trimming and J lost 0 bases, with 5 bases between them. Germline values: CDR1 KGHSH, CDR2 LQKENI. CDR3 DNA sequence: TGTGCCAGCTCACCACCGTTGGCGAACACCGGGGAGCTGTTTTTT. Translated, it gives CASSPPLANTGELFF.

This clonotype was counted at least ten times. The chain links TRBV28 to TRBJ2-2, with D possibly being TRBD2 (5 bases). V was pared by 6 bases and J by 7 bases, with 12 bases between. The CDR3 extends over 13 amino acids. Germline V gene lookup returns CDR1 MDHEN and CDR2 SYDVKM. This CDR3 reads CASRDSANGELFF. The CDR3, as DNA: TGTGCCAGCAGGGACTCCGCGAACGGGGAGCTGTTTTTT.

The chain has TRBV28 and TRBJ2-4; D gene unclear. Germline V gene lookup returns CDR1 MDHEN and CDR2 SYDVKM. Trimming shortened V by 1 base and J by 0 bases, and 7 bases separated the two germline ends. This CDR3 is built from 15 residues. The DNA of the CDR3 is TGTGCCAGCAGTTTATTCTTATTAGCCAAAAACATTCAGTACTTC. This sequence encodes CASSLFLLAKNIQYF.

A single count supports this clonotype. The chain joins TRBV27 to TRBJ2-2, with unresolved D. The CDR3 consists of 15 residues. Between the trimmed V and J ends, which lost 7 bases and 2 bases, there was a span of 14 bases. From germline, CDR1 is MNHEY and CDR2 SMNVEV (reference sequence). CDR3 DNA sequence: TGTGCCAGCAATAACTCCCCCGGAAACACCGGGGAGCTGTTTTTT. This translates into CASNNSPGNTGELFF.

A single count supports this clonotype. The chain carries TRBV19 and TRBJ2-3, with 7 nucleotides matching TRBD2. CDR3 length equals 16 residues. Trimming cost V 2 bases and J 2 bases; bases outside gene matches: 7. CDR1 is LNHDA and CDR2 is SQIVND in the germline V gene (reference sequence). In nucleotides, the CDR3 is TGTGCCAGTAGTATAAGCGGGATCCTTCACACAGATACGCAGTATTTT. It translates to CASSISGILHTDTQYF.

This chain connects TRBV2 to TRBJ2-3; tentatively, D is TRBD2 (6 bases). Trimming took 1 base from V and 0 from J, leaving 8 bases between them. The V gene's germline CDR1 is SNHLY and CDR2 FYNNEI. The CDR3 sequence is 15 residues long. As DNA, the CDR3 is TGTGCCAGCAGTGAAGTCGGGAGAAGCACAGATACGCAGTATTTT. Protein: CASSEVGRSTDTQYF.

In this sample, this clonotype turned up a few times. The genes are TRBV12-3 or TRBV12-4 and TRBJ2-2; possibly TRBD1 or TRBD2 for D (5 bases each). Deletions cut 4 bases from V and 3 bases from J, with 9 bases between. The CDR3 covers 14 residues. The CDR3 loop is CASSWDRYTGELFF. CDR3 coding DNA: TGTGCCAGCAGTTGGGACCGATACACCGGGGAGCTGTTTTTT.

This clonotype was found a few times. The rearrangement links TRBV4-2 to TRBJ2-7; TRBD2 matches 11 bases. The germline CDR1 and CDR2 sequences are LGHNA and YNFKEQ. Trimming cost V 0 bases and J 2 bases; bases outside gene matches: 6. The CDR3 is made up of 17 amino acids. The CDR3 sequence: CASSQDLATSGAYEQYF. The CDR3 DNA follows: TGTGCCAGCAGCCAAGATTTGGCGACTAGCGGGGCCTACGAGCAGTACTTC.

This clonotype has only a few counts. The chain recombines TRBV20-1 with TRBJ2-7, with TRBD2 matching 8 bases. V lost 0 bases, J lost 2 bases, and 6 bases stayed unmatched. Germline lookup yields CDR1 DFQATT and CDR2 SNEGSKA (reference sequence). The CDR3 loop spans 15 amino acids. The CDR3 spells CSARDLTSGPYEQYF. The CDR3 region has the DNA TGCAGTGCTAGAGATTTAACTAGCGGCCCCTACGAGCAGTACTTC.

This clonotype was picked up many times. The chain joins TRBV5-1 to TRBJ2-1; D gene uncertain. The CDR3 extends over 15 amino acids. Germline V gives CDR1 SGHRS, CDR2 YFSETQ. V was trimmed by 1 base and J by 4 bases, leaving 12 bases between them. The CDR3 region has the DNA TGCGCCAGCAGCTTGCAGTCCCTAGGGTACAATGAGCAGTTCTTC. It translates to CASSLQSLGYNEQFF.

This clonotype was seen only a few times. This chain uses TRBV20-1 with TRBJ2-5; 10 bases are shared with TRBD2. The CDR3 contains 12 residues. Germline V gene data show CDR1 as DFQATT and CDR2 as SNEGSKA (reference sequence). V lost 4 bases to trimming and J lost 5 bases; unmatched junction nucleotides: 1. The CDR3 DNA is TGCAGTGCTAAGACTAGCGGGGAGACCCAGTACTTC. This codes for CSAKTSGETQYF.

This clonotype appeared a few times. V usage is TRBV7-2 and J usage is TRBJ2-1; the match to TRBD2 covers 9 bases. Germline CDR1 and CDR2: SGHTA and FQGNSA. V was clipped by 3 bases and J by 4 bases; unmatched bases: 4. The CDR3 runs to 15 residues. CDR3 sequence reads: CASSFQRGVYNEQFF. The CDR3 coding sequence is TGTGCCAGCAGCTTTCAGCGGGGGGTTTACAATGAGCAGTTCTTC.

The chain recombines TRBV5-1 with TRBJ2-1; TRBD2 aligns across 12 bases. V was pared by 5 bases and J by 8 bases, with 17 bases of the junction left unmatched. The germline gives CDR1 SGHRS, CDR2 YFSETQ. The CDR3 contains 18 residues. CDR3: CASRPYFTTSGSSDEQFF. DNA for the CDR3: TGCGCCAGCAGACCCTATTTCACGACTAGCGGGAGTAGCGATGAGCAGTTCTTC.

Concerning this clonotype itself: This may be a read error, as it is one base from a much larger clone. The chain carries TRBV29-1 and TRBJ2-7; D possibly corresponds to TRBD1 (5 bases). Looked up from germline, CDR1 is SQVTM and CDR2 is ANQGSEA. This CDR3 region has 11 residues. The germline V and J ends were trimmed by 6 bases and 7 bases, with 13 bases remaining between them. This CDR3 is CSVVDREEQYF. The DNA for the CDR3 is TGCAGCGTCGTCGACAGAGAGGAGCAGTACTTC.

In this sample, this clonotype turned up a few times. The rearrangement joins TRBV9 to TRBJ2-7; 12 bases line up with TRBD1. The CDR3 contains 14 residues. J lost 5 bases, V lost 2 bases, and 2 bases had no gene match. The V gene's germline CDR1 is SGDLS and CDR2 YYNGEE. CDR3 protein: CASSVGTGGHEQYF. CDR3 sequence (DNA): TGTGCCAGCAGCGTTGGGACAGGGGGCCACGAGCAGTACTTC.

The rearrangement links TRBV12-3 or TRBV12-4 to TRBJ2-7; TRBD1 aligns across 7 bases. There are 14 residues in the CDR3. V gave up 5 bases and J gave up 6 bases; unmatched junction bases: 10. The CDR3 DNA follows: TGTGCCAGCAGTGTGGGACAGCATTTGGGCGAGCAGTACTTC. Protein: CASSVGQHLGEQYF.

This clonotype was seen at least ten times. The CDR3 coding sequence is TGCGCCAGCAGCCCGGGACTAGCGGGGGGGCTGGATACGCAGTATTTT. Its protein is CASSPGLAGGLDTQYF. The chain carries TRBV5-1 and TRBJ2-3; 16 bases agree with TRBD2. Unmatched junction bases numbered 5, after V lost 4 bases and J lost 6 bases. Germline CDR1 and CDR2: SGHRS and YFSETQ. This CDR3 spans 16 amino acids.

J is TRBJ1-1 and V is TRBV5-1; D ambiguous. The CDR3 has 14 residues. Germline assignment: CDR1 SGHRS and CDR2 YFSETQ. Trimming pared 4 bases from V and 2 bases from J, leaving 12 bases between. The CDR3 region has the DNA TGCGCCAGCAGCGAGGTAAACACCAACACTGAAGCTTTCTTT. This gives the protein CASSEVNTNTEAFF. Full variable domain (remainder filled in from reference TRBV5-1 and TRBJ1-1): KAGVTQTPRYLIKTRGQQVTLSCSPISGHRSVSWYQQTPGQGLQFLFEYFSETQRNKGNFPGRFSGRQFSNSRSEMNVSTLELGDSALYLCASSEVNTNTEAFFGQGTRLTVV.

This clonotype has more than one count but fewer than ten. The J gene is TRBJ2-1, the V gene TRBV20-1, with no clear D. This CDR3 contains 13 residues. Germline V gene data show CDR1 as DFQATT and CDR2 as SNEGSKA (reference sequence). Deletions cut 4 bases from V and 8 bases from J, with 15 bases between. CDR3 nucleotides: TGCAGTGCTAAACACCCGCTTGGAGATGAGCAGTTCTTC. Its translation is CSAKHPLGDEQFF.

This clonotype occurred a few times. The chain recombines TRBV7-8 with TRBJ2-7; TRBD1 aligns across 11 bases. CDR3 length equals 16 residues. Trimming took 2 bases from V and 1 from J; bases not matched to a gene: 4. The germline V gene has CDR1 SGHVS and CDR2 FQNEAQ. CDR3 bases: TGTGCCAGCAGCTTATGGACAGGGGGCGCATCCTACGAGCAGTACTTC. It encodes CASSLWTGGASYEQYF.

This clonotype was observed a few times. V gene TRBV7-8 combines with J gene TRBJ2-3; D remains ambiguous. The V and J ends lost 5 bases and 2 bases respectively, with 8 bases between them. CDR3 length equals 13 residues. Germline V gene lookup returns CDR1 SGHVS and CDR2 FQNEAQ. The CDR3 loop reads CASSLPHTDTQYF. Written as DNA, the CDR3 is TGTGCCAGCAGCCTCCCCCACACAGATACGCAGTATTTT. The full variable domain, rest sourced from reference TRBV7-8 and TRBJ2-3, is GAGVSQSPRYKVAKRGQDVALRCDPISGHVSLFWYQQALGQGPEFLTYFQNEAQLDKSGLPSDRFFAERPEGSVSTLKIQRTQQEDSAVYLCASSLPHTDTQYFGPGTRLTVL.

CDR3 nucleotide sequence: TGTGCCAGCAGCTTAGGGGGACAGAAATACAATGAGCAGTTCTTC. It encodes CASSLGGQKYNEQFF. The J gene is TRBJ2-1, the V gene TRBV7-9; the match to TRBD1 covers 7 bases. This CDR3 has 15 residues. The V segment lost 1 base and the J segment 4 bases; nucleotides outside the gene matches: 4. Germline-derived CDR1 and CDR2 are SEHNR and FQNEAQ (reference sequence).